This is a list of T cell receptor beta chains from one sample in a study of vaccination effects on CD4 cells after COVID-19. For these TCRs, the target antigens are not known. TCRdb keeps only in-frame clones here, not all; method: immunoSEQ multiplex PCR. The repertoire consists of approximately 74,000 clones, with roughly 73% occurring once and the leading ten covering roughly 2%. This specimen consisted of CD4+ T cells from PBMCs cultured without peptide, obtained after COVID-19 vaccination. The origin of the receptors is a human donor who received a COVID-19 vaccine. Both conserved end residues are part of each CDR3. A D gene is named only where the DNA matches it firmly. A clone size is listed for some rows: how often the clone was seen (once, few, many), or a class if it is expanded.

V gene	clone size	D gene	J gene	CDR3 DNA	CDR3 protein
TRBV7-3	NA	TRBD2	TRBJ2-1	TGTGCCAGCAGCTCAGGGAGGGCAAGCAATGAGCAGTTCTTC	CASSSGRASNEQFF
TRBV29-1	few	NA	TRBJ2-1	TGCAGCGCCCGCTCCTACAATGAGCAGTTCTTC	CSARSYNEQFF
TRBV5-6	few	NA	TRBJ1-1	TGTGCCAGCAGCTTGGTATACAACACTGAAGCTTTCTTT	CASSLVYNTEAFF
TRBV7-3	NA	NA	TRBJ1-1	TGTGCCAGCAGCTTATCAGTGAACACTGAAGCTTTCTTT	CASSLSVNTEAFF
TRBV6-5	NA	TRBD1	TRBJ1-2	TGTGCCAGCGGGAAACCGGGACAGGGTGGCTACACCTTC	CASGKPGQGGYTF
TRBV5-1	once	NA	TRBJ2-1	TGCGCCAGCAGCGACCCGGGGCAGCTCAATGAGCAGTTCTTC	CASSDPGQLNEQFF
TRBV3-1/TRBV3-2	NA	NA	TRBJ1-2	TGTGCCAGCAGCCAACTAGGGACGGCGGGAGGCTACACCTTC	CASSQLGTAGGYTF
TRBV12-3/TRBV12-4	NA	NA	TRBJ1-2	TGTGCCAGCACCGGCAGGCCATCCTATGGCTACACCTTC	CASTGRPSYGYTF
TRBV7-6	NA	NA	TRBJ2-1	TGTGCCAGCAGTAACAATGAGCAGTTCTTC	CASSNNEQFF
TRBV14	NA	NA	TRBJ1-1	TGTGCCAGCAGCCAGTTTTGGAACACTGAAGCTTTCTTT	CASSQFWNTEAFF
TRBV2	NA	NA	TRBJ1-4	TGTGCCAGCAGTGAATTGTCCGGGGTGGTAGGAAAACTGTTTTTT	CASSELSGVVGKLFF
TRBV27	NA	NA	TRBJ2-6	TGTGCCAGCAGGGGGATCTCTGGGGCCAACGTCCTGACTTTC	CASRGISGANVLTF
TRBV6-5	few	NA	TRBJ2-2	TGTGCCAGCAGTACACGGGGGACGAACACCGGGGAGCTGTTTTTT	CASSTRGTNTGELFF
TRBV7-2	NA	NA	TRBJ2-1	TGTGCCAGCAGCTTAAAGCACACATCCTCCTTCTCCTACAATGAGCAGTTCTTC	CASSLKHTSSFSYNEQFF
TRBV5-4	NA	NA	TRBJ1-2	TGTGCCAGCAGCTTGGTAGGGGCGACCTATGGCTACACCTTC	CASSLVGATYGYTF
TRBV30	NA	NA	TRBJ2-5	TGTGCCTGGAACCGGGACACCCGGGAGACCCAGTACTTC	CAWNRDTRETQYF
TRBV6-5	NA	TRBD1	TRBJ1-4	TGTGCCAGCGGGATGCCGGGACAGGGGAAGAAAAAACTGTTTTTT	CASGMPGQGKKKLFF
TRBV18	once	TRBD1	TRBJ1-2	TGTGCCAGCTCACCGTCGTGGTCCAGGGGGGGAGGCTACACCTTC	CASSPSWSRGGGYTF
TRBV5-1	NA	NA	TRBJ2-2	TGCGCCAGCAGCTTTACTGAGGGCAGGGAGGCCGGGGAGCTGTTTTTT	CASSFTEGREAGELFF
TRBV4-2	few	TRBD2	TRBJ2-2	TGTGCCAGCAGGGGACTAGCGGGGGGAGAAACCGGGGAGCTGTTTTTT	CASRGLAGGETGELFF
TRBV6-5	NA	NA	TRBJ1-4	TGTGCCAGCAGTTACCGGGAAAAACTGTTTTTT	CASSYREKLFF
TRBV7-3	NA	TRBD1	TRBJ1-1	TGTGCCAGCAGCTTAAACCCACAGGGGATTAACACTGAAGCTTTCTTT	CASSLNPQGINTEAFF
TRBV28	NA	TRBD1	TRBJ2-6	TGTGCCAGCAGTATCCCCCGGAACAGGGGTTCTGGGGCCAACGTCCTGACTTTC	CASSIPRNRGSGANVLTF
TRBV4-3	NA	NA	TRBJ1-5	TGCGCCAGCAGCCAAGATCAGTCGGGATTTAGGCCCCAGCATTTT	CASSQDQSGFRPQHF
TRBV5-1	NA	TRBD1	TRBJ2-2	TGCGCCAGCAGCCCGGGACAGACCACCGGGGAGCTGTTTTTT	CASSPGQTTGELFF
TRBV6-5	once	NA	TRBJ1-2	TGTGCCAGCACCCCAGCCGTTAACTATGGCTACACCTTC	CASTPAVNYGYTF
TRBV19	NA	NA	TRBJ1-1	TGTGCCAGTAGTATTTTCGAAAGGGCTGAAGCTTTCTTT	CASSIFERAEAFF
TRBV2	NA	TRBD1	TRBJ1-2	TGTGCCAGCAGTGACAGGGGGCCCGGCTACACCTTC	CASSDRGPGYTF
TRBV4-1	few	TRBD1	TRBJ1-2	TGCGCCAGCAGCCAAGCCGGGACAGGCAGTAACTATGGCTACACCTTC	CASSQAGTGSNYGYTF
TRBV7-9	NA	NA	TRBJ2-3	TGTGCCAGCAGCCCATCAGGGACAGATACGCAGTATTTT	CASSPSGTDTQYF
TRBV6-5	NA	TRBD1	TRBJ1-6	TGTGCCAGCAGTTACCTGGGACAGGGGAATAATTCACCCCTCCACTTT	CASSYLGQGNNSPLHF
TRBV7-8	NA	TRBD1	TRBJ2-1	TGTGCCAGCAGGCCACAGGGGGCACATGAGCAGTTCTTC	CASRPQGAHEQFF
TRBV7-9	NA	NA	TRBJ2-5	TGTGCCAGCAGCTTAGCCAACCTGGGGGGTCGGATGGGTGAGACCCAGTACTTC	CASSLANLGGRMGETQYF
TRBV19	NA	NA	TRBJ2-3	TGTGCCAGTAGTCTGTATCCCGAGTTACTTTTAACAGATACGCAGTATTTT	CASSLYPELLLTDTQYF
TRBV7-8	NA	TRBD2	TRBJ2-2	TGTGCCAGCAGCTTAGGACTAGCGGGGAACACCGGGGAGCTGTTTTTT	CASSLGLAGNTGELFF
TRBV12-5	NA	TRBD1	TRBJ1-1	TGTGCTAGTGGTTTGGCCCGGGACAGGGTCTCCGAAGCTTTCTTT	CASGLARDRVSEAFF
TRBV3-1/TRBV3-2	NA	NA	TRBJ2-6	TGTGCCAGCAGCCAAGATTCCGGGTGGATCTCATCTGGGGCCAACGTCCTGACTTTC	CASSQDSGWISSGANVLTF
TRBV7-9	NA	NA	TRBJ1-2	TGTGCCAGCAGTTTCCGGGACGGCGCCTATGGCTACACCTTC	CASSFRDGAYGYTF
TRBV27	NA	TRBD1	TRBJ1-5	TGTGCCAGCAGCCGGACAGGGCAGTGGCAGCCCCAGCATTTT	CASSRTGQWQPQHF
TRBV5-1	NA	TRBD2	TRBJ2-2	TGCGCCAGCAGCTTGCCTAGCGGGGGGGCCATCGGGGAGCTGTTTTTT	CASSLPSGGAIGELFF
TRBV6-5	NA	NA	TRBJ1-5	TGTGCCAGCAGCAATGGGGGGTACGTCAATCAGCCCCAGCATTTT	CASSNGGYVNQPQHF
TRBV7-3	NA	TRBD2	TRBJ2-4	TGTGCCAGCAGCTCCGAGACTAGCGGGGGTTCAAAAAACATTCAGTACTTC	CASSSETSGGSKNIQYF
TRBV3-1/TRBV3-2	NA	TRBD1	TRBJ1-4	TGTGCCAGCAGCCGTTACGGACAGGGCGGGATTGGAGAAAAACTGTTTTTT	CASSRYGQGGIGEKLFF
TRBV5-1	NA	NA	TRBJ2-1	TGCGCCAGCAGCTTTGACGGCCCGAGCTCCTACAATGAGCAGTTCTTC	CASSFDGPSSYNEQFF
TRBV10-3	NA	TRBD2	TRBJ2-3	TGTGCCACCGATAGCGGGGGGTTGACAGATACGCAGTATTTT	CATDSGGLTDTQYF
TRBV11-2	NA	NA	TRBJ1-1	TGTGCCAGCAGCCGAACAGGGATCACTGAAGCTTTCTTT	CASSRTGITEAFF
TRBV29-1	NA	TRBD2	TRBJ2-3	TGCAGCGTGGCCCGGGGGGGAGGAGATACGCAGTATTTT	CSVARGGGDTQYF
TRBV24-1	few	TRBD1	TRBJ2-2	TGTGCCACCAGTGACCCCGGGACAGGGGGTGCCGGGGAGCTGTTTTTT	CATSDPGTGGAGELFF
TRBV6-2/TRBV6-3	NA	NA	TRBJ1-5	TGTGCCAGCAGTTCATCGGACAGATACGAATTAAATCAGCCCCAGCATTTT	CASSSSDRYELNQPQHF
TRBV19	few	NA	TRBJ1-6	TGTGCCAGTAGTATCCGAGGTGTCGATTCACCCCTCCACTTT	CASSIRGVDSPLHF
TRBV19	NA	TRBD2	TRBJ2-5	TGTGCCAGTAGTAGCGGGGGGGGGTTGGAGACCCAGTACTTC	CASSSGGGLETQYF